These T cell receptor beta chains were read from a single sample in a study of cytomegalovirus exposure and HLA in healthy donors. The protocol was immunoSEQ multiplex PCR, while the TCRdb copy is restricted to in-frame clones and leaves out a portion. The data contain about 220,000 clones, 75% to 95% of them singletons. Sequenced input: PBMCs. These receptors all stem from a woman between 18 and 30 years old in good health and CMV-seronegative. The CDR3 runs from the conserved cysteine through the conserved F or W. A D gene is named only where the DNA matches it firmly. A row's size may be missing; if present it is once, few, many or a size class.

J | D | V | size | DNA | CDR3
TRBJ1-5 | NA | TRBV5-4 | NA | TGTGCCAGCAGCACAGACCCAAGAGATCAGCCCCAGCATTTT | CASSTDPRDQPQHF
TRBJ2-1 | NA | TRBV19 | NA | TGTGCCAGTAGCCCGGGCGGACTTGGTGAGCAGTTCTTC | CASSPGGLGEQFF
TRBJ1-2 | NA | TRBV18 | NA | TGTGCCAGCTCACCGACGACCGACTACCAGGACTATGGCTACACCTTC | CASSPTTDYQDYGYTF
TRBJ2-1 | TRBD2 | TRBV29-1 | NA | TGCAGCGGGGGACTAGCGGGGGTGGTCGATGAGCAGTTCTTC | CSGGLAGVVDEQFF
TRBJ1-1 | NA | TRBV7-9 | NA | TGTGCCAGCAAGGGCAGGGGAGAGACTGAAGCTTTCTTT | CASKGRGETEAFF
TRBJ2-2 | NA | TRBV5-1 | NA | TGCGCCAGCAGCTTGGGGGCCGGAAGCACCGGGGAGCTGTTTTTT | CASSLGAGSTGELFF
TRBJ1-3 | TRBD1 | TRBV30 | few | TGTGCTAAGGGACAGGGAAACGGAAACACCATATATTTT | CAKGQGNGNTIYF
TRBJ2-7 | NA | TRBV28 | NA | TGTGCCAGCAGTCCCAACTTTTACGAGCAGTACTTC | CASSPNFYEQYF
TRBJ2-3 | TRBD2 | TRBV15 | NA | TGTGCCACCAGCCTGGGGGGGGACACAGATACGCAGTATTTT | CATSLGGDTDTQYF
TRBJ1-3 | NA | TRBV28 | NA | TGTGCCAGCAGTTTTAGAGGGAACACCATATATTTT | CASSFRGNTIYF
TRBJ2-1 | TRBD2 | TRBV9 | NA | TGTGCCAGCAGCGTTCAGGTAGCGGGAGTAAATGAGCAGTTCTTC | CASSVQVAGVNEQFF
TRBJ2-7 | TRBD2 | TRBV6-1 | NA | TGTGCCAGCCTCCCGGGACTAGAGATCGAGCAGTACTTC | CASLPGLEIEQYF
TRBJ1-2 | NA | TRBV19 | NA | TGTGCCAGTATTGGCGGGTCGTCGCCCCAGGAAACACACTATGGCTACACCTTC | CASIGGSSPQETHYGYTF
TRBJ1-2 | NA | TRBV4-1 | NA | TGCGCCAGCAGCCAAGACAGGGGCTATGGCTACACCTTC | CASSQDRGYGYTF
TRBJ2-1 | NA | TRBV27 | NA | TGTGCCACCCGGGGGGGGACAGATTACAATGAGCAGTTCTTC | CATRGGTDYNEQFF
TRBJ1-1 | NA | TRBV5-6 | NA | TGTGCCAGCAGCTCGTACACTGAAGCTTTCTTT | CASSSYTEAFF
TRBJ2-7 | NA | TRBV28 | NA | TGTGCCAGCAGCCCCCGAGGACTCCTCCCTTACGAGCAGTACTTC | CASSPRGLLPYEQYF
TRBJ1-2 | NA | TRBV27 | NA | TGTGCCAGCAGTCCCCCTATCGGGGGGAATGGCTACACCTTC | CASSPPIGGNGYTF
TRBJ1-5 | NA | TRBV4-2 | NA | TGTGCCAGCAGCCAAGAGTCTATTCGATATAGCAATCAGCCCCAGCATTTT | CASSQESIRYSNQPQHF
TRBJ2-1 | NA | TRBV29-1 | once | TGCAGCGTTGATACTGCGGGGTCGTTCTTC | CSVDTAGSFF
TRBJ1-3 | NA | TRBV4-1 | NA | TGCGCCAGCAGCCAAGATCCAGTTTGCGGTTCCTCTGGAAACACCATATATTTT | CASSQDPVCGSSGNTIYF
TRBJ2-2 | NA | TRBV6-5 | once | TGTGCCAGCAGTTACTTCGGGGCCGGGGAGCTGTTTTTT | CASSYFGAGELFF
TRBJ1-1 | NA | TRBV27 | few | TGTGCCAGCAGTTTTAGGGGAAGGAACACTGAAGCTTTCTTT | CASSFRGRNTEAFF
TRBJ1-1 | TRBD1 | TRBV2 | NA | TGTGCCAGCAGTGTCGGATCGTACGGCAGGGGGTGGATTGAAGCTTTCTTT | CASSVGSYGRGWIEAFF
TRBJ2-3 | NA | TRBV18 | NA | TGTGCCAGCTCACCACCTCGGAGGGACCACACAGATACGCAGTATTTT | CASSPPRRDHTDTQYF
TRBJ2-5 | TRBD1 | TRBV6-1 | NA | TGTGCCAGCAGAGAGACAGGGCGGGAGACCCAGTACTTC | CASRETGRETQYF
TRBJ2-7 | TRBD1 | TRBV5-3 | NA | TGTGCCAGAAGCTTGGAGCAGACAGGGGTCGAAACCCGCGACGAGCAGTACTTC | CARSLEQTGVETRDEQYF
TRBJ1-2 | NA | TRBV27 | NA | TGTGCCAGCAGTTTAGGGGGGGGCGCGTTTGGTGGCTACACCTTC | CASSLGGGAFGGYTF